This note documents a single TCR beta chain sequence. The target antigen is unknown. Trimming took 9 bases from V and 1 from J, leaving 9 bases between them. CDR1 and CDR2 from the germline V gene are LNHDA and SQIVND (reference sequence). This CDR3 spans 13 amino acids. Assay used: immunoSEQ multiplex PCR; TCRdb lists only in-frame clones, some missing. The sample has around 25,000 clones; around 90% are singletons. The data derive from a study of chemoradiotherapy in HPV16-positive cancers. General study points: Better recurrence-free survival went with HPV-responsive T-cell expansion in HPV16-positive patients.

Repertoires were sampled repeatedly during chemoradiotherapy. The input for sequencing was blood, taken from a patient who underwent chemoradiotherapy. The TCR originated in a human donor with HPV-associated anogenital cancer. This sequence joins TRBV19 and TRBJ2-2, with TRBD1 as a possible D gene (6 bases). CDR3 DNA: TGTGCCAGCCCGGACAGGAACACCGGGGAGCTGTTTTTT. Translating it yields CASPDRNTGELFF.